This is a list of T cell receptor beta chains from one sample in a study of T cell responses to AZD1222 COVID-19 vaccine. Generated by immunoSEQ multiplex PCR, the TCRdb table keeps only in-frame clones and is missing some. Of 100,000 to 150,000 clones listed, 70% to 90% were seen once; the top ten hold almost 9.5%. Sequences were derived from peripheral blood, sampled on day 0 of AZD1222 vaccination. The receptors come from an adult in good health. Both conserved end residues are part of each CDR3. The order of the fields is clone size, V gene, D gene, J gene, CDR3 DNA, CDR3 protein. A D gene is named only where the DNA matches it firmly. Some rows have no size entry. The others give once, few or many, or a class for an expanded clone.

>.|TRBV18|.|TRBJ2-5
TGTGCCAGCTCACCACTGCAGGGCCAAGAGACCCAGTACTTC
CASSPLQGQETQYF
>few|TRBV28|TRBD2|TRBJ2-7
TGTGCCAGCAGTTCCTCCGGGACTAGCAGGCTCGAGCAGTACTTC
CASSSSGTSRLEQYF
>.|TRBV6-1|.|TRBJ1-5
TGTGCCAGCAGTGAAGGGATGACGGGCAATCAGCCCCAGCATTTT
CASSEGMTGNQPQHF
>.|TRBV12-5|.|TRBJ1-2
TGTGCTAGTGCCCAGGGATTCGGCTATGGCTACACCTTC
CASAQGFGYGYTF
>.|TRBV5-1|.|TRBJ1-2
TGCGCCAGCAGCCCCGGGCAGGGTAACTATGGCTACACCTTC
CASSPGQGNYGYTF
>.|TRBV30|.|TRBJ1-5
TGTGCCTGGAGTGCGATCCAGGGAAGGTCGGCCCAGCATTTT
CAWSAIQGRSAQHF
>.|TRBV30|TRBD1|TRBJ1-5
TGTGCCTGTGACAGGGTAACGGGTCAGCCCCAGCATTTT
CACDRVTGQPQHF
>.|TRBV12-3/TRBV12-4|.|TRBJ1-2
TGTGCCAGCAGCCCGTTAATGGGGGATGGCTACACCTTC
CASSPLMGDGYTF
>.|TRBV10-3|TRBD1|TRBJ1-5
TGTGCCATCAGTCGTGAACAGGGGAAGCAGCCCCAGCATTTT
CAISREQGKQPQHF
>.|TRBV11-2|.|TRBJ2-1
TGTGCCAGCAGCTTAGATGGACGGGTTCAGTTCTTC
CASSLDGRVQFF
>once|TRBV5-1|TRBD2|TRBJ2-3
TGCGCCAGCAGCTTGATGTTAGCGGGAGAAGGCACAGATACGCAGTATTTT
CASSLMLAGEGTDTQYF
>.|TRBV6-1|.|TRBJ1-1
TGTGCCAGCAGTGAAGAGGGCGGGGCTGAAGCTTTCTTT
CASSEEGGAEAFF
>.|TRBV19|TRBD1|TRBJ2-3
TGTGCCAGGACATCCGGGACAGTAGCTAGCACAGATACGCAGTATTTT
CARTSGTVASTDTQYF
>.|TRBV7-9|TRBD2|TRBJ2-3
TGTGCCAGCACGTCTCCCAAGCGGGGAGTGAACACAGATACGCAGTATTTT
CASTSPKRGVNTDTQYF
>.|TRBV24-1|.|TRBJ2-1
TGTGCCACCAGTGGGTTCGTGGCATTTACTTCGGGTGAGCAGTTCTTC
CATSGFVAFTSGEQFF
>few|TRBV27|TRBD2|TRBJ2-7
TGTGCCAGCAGTCCGATAGCGGGCCTGGCCTACGAGCAGTACTTC
CASSPIAGLAYEQYF
>.|TRBV6-5|.|TRBJ1-1
TGTGCCAGCAGTTACGGTGTTTCTGAAGCTTTCTTT
CASSYGVSEAFF
>.|TRBV25-1|TRBD1|TRBJ2-3
TGTGCCAGCAGTGATCCCCATGGGACAGGGGGGGGAGATACGCAGTATTTT
CASSDPHGTGGGDTQYF
>once|TRBV13|.|TRBJ1-1
TGTGCCAGCAGCTTCGACGTCGGCGGTGAAGCTTTCTTT
CASSFDVGGEAFF
>.|TRBV21-1|.|TRBJ2-5
TGTGCCAGCAGCCAGGTGAGTACCCGACAAGAGACCCAGTACTTC
CASSQVSTRQETQYF
>.|TRBV5-1|TRBD1|TRBJ1-1
TGCGCCAGCAGCGAGGGGGCCGTCGTCACTGAAGCTTTCTTT
CASSEGAVVTEAFF
>.|TRBV30|TRBD1|TRBJ2-2
TGTGCCTGGAGTACAGGGACAGGGATGGGCGGGGAGCTGTTTTTT
CAWSTGTGMGGELFF
>.|TRBV5-1|.|TRBJ1-2
TGCGCCAGCAGCTTGGACAGGGAGGTCTATGGCTACACCTTC
CASSLDREVYGYTF
>.|TRBV10-3|TRBD2|TRBJ2-5
TGTGCCACCAGGAGGGACAGAGTACTAGCGGGAGGTGGAGAGACCCAGTACTTC
CATRRDRVLAGGGETQYF
>.|TRBV9|TRBD2|TRBJ2-3
TGTGCCAGCAGTTGGACTAGCGGAAACCAAGAGGCGCAGTATTTT
CASSWTSGNQEAQYF
>.|TRBV7-2|.|TRBJ1-2
TGTGCCAGCAGCTCGAGGCAGGGGTCTGGCTACACCTTC
CASSSRQGSGYTF
>.|TRBV6-5|.|TRBJ2-7
TGTGCCAGCAGTTATAATTCTTGGGCTTTCTACGAGCAGTACTTC
CASSYNSWAFYEQYF
>.|TRBV12-3/TRBV12-4|.|TRBJ2-1
TGTGCCAGCAACCGCGGGGATGAGCAGTTCTTC
CASNRGDEQFF
>.|TRBV27|.|TRBJ1-1
TGTGCGTCGTCGCGGGTTAGGAACACTGAAGCTTTCTTT
CASSRVRNTEAFF
>once|TRBV7-9|TRBD1|TRBJ2-5
TGTGCCAGCAGCTTAGGACGGGACAGGCAGTACGAGACCCAGTACTTC
CASSLGRDRQYETQYF
>.|TRBV3-1/TRBV3-2|.|TRBJ1-6
TGTGCCAGCAGCCATAACAGGGCTTATAATTCACCCCTCCACTTT
CASSHNRAYNSPLHF
>.|TRBV6-5|.|TRBJ2-7
TGTGCCAGCAGTTCACGCTACGAGCAGTACTTC
CASSSRYEQYF
>.|TRBV6-5|.|TRBJ2-7
TGTGCCAGCAGTTACTCCGTCTACGCGGGCCACGAGCAGTACTTC
CASSYSVYAGHEQYF
>few|TRBV4-2|.|TRBJ1-3
TGTGCCAGCAGCAATGGGAGAGGGGCTGGAAACACCATATATTTT
CASSNGRGAGNTIYF
>.|TRBV7-2|.|TRBJ1-1
TGTGCCAGCAGCTTTAGTGTGAACACTGAAGCTTTCTTT
CASSFSVNTEAFF
>once|TRBV20-1|.|TRBJ1-2
TGCAGTGCTAGTCGCCAGGGTGGCTATGGCTACACCTTC
CSASRQGGYGYTF
>.|TRBV24-1|.|TRBJ1-2
TGTGCCACCAGTGATCCTGGACGCTCTAACTATGGCTACACCTTC
CATSDPGRSNYGYTF
>.|TRBV9|TRBD1|TRBJ1-5
TGTGCCAGCAGCGTAGAGGGGACAGGGGAAATTGGCAATCAGCCCCAGCATTTT
CASSVEGTGEIGNQPQHF
>.|TRBV11-2|.|TRBJ1-6
TGTGCCAGCAGCTTTTTGGGTAATTCACCCCTCCACTTT
CASSFLGNSPLHF
>.|TRBV11-3|.|TRBJ2-5
TGTGCCAGTAATGGTACAGGCGAAGAGACCCAGTACTTC
CASNGTGEETQYF